The 32 T cell receptor beta chains below come from one sample, sequenced in a study of glioma-infiltrating T cells after dendritic cell vaccination. Sequencing used immunoSEQ multiplex PCR; TCRdb keeps in-frame clones, though not all of them. The repertoire has about 73,000 clones, about 80% of them found once; the top ten carry around 2.3%. The sample was blood, taken before dendritic cell vaccination. The source of these receptors is a human donor with glioblastoma.

The sample holds one count of this clone. This rearrangement joins TRBV14 to TRBJ2-3; D not resolved. This CDR3 has 14 residues. Trimming cost V 1 base and J 0 bases, with 5 bases left between them. Germline assignment: CDR1 SGHDN and CDR2 FVKESK. CDR3 DNA: TGTGCCAGCAGCCAAGGGGCTAGCACAGATACGCAGTATTTT. Residues: CASSQGASTDTQYF.

V and J are TRBV29-1 and TRBJ1-4; D might be TRBD1 (5 bases). Trimming removed 7 bases at V and 7 bases at J, with 19 bases between. Germline values: CDR1 SQVTM, CDR2 ANQGSEA. The CDR3 is made up of 14 amino acids. As DNA, the CDR3 is TGCAGCGCTGGGCGGGGGGACGATGGTGAAAAACTGTTTTTT. It translates to CSAGRGDDGEKLFF.

This clone was seen a single time. V gene TRBV6-1 combines with J gene TRBJ2-5, with a possible D match to TRBD2 (5 bases). This CDR3 spans 14 amino acids. Germline lookup yields CDR1 MNHNS and CDR2 SASEGT. The V end lost 5 bases, the J end lost 5 bases, and 15 bases lay between the germline ends. This CDR3 is CASSPRQRSETQYF. The CDR3, as DNA: TGTGCCAGCAGTCCCAGGCAGCGGTCGGAGACCCAGTACTTC.

The chain uses TRBV2 and TRBJ2-3; D perhaps matches TRBD2 (6 bases). Germline V CDR1 and CDR2: SNHLY, FYNNEI. This CDR3 is 15 amino acids long. Trimming cost V 1 base and J 1 base, with 9 bases left between them. The CDR3 coding sequence is TGTGCCAGCAGTGAAGGTAGCGGTGGCACAGATACGCAGTATTTT. It codes for CASSEGSGGTDTQYF.

V gene TRBV2 combines with J gene TRBJ1-5; TRBD1 matches 7 bases. In germline, CDR1 is SNHLY, CDR2 FYNNEI. This CDR3 region has 18 residues. The V segment lost 8 bases and the J segment 3 bases; nucleotides outside the gene matches: 19. Here the CDR3 reads CASSSLPSGTAINQPQHF. Written as DNA, the CDR3 is TGTGCCAGCTCTAGTCTACCTTCCGGGACAGCTATCAATCAGCCCCAGCATTTT.

The rearrangement uses TRBV7-9 and TRBJ2-5; maybe TRBD2 (6 bases). The V gene's germline CDR1 is SEHNR and CDR2 FQNEAQ (reference sequence). The germline V and J ends were trimmed by 0 bases and 7 bases, with 6 bases remaining between them. The CDR3 extends over 12 amino acids. As DNA, the CDR3 is TGTGCCAGCAGCTTAGCGGGGGGGACCCAGTACTTC. Translation: CASSLAGGTQYF.

This rearrangement joins TRBV5-1 to TRBJ2-3; D unresolved. Per the germline V gene, CDR1 is SGHRS and CDR2 is YFSETQ. Trimming removed 3 bases from V and 0 bases from J, with 11 bases in between. This CDR3 comprises 15 residues. The CDR3 DNA sequence: TGCGCCAGCAGCTCGTACTCTTCTAGCACAGATACGCAGTATTTT. Translated, it gives CASSSYSSSTDTQYF.

The chain uses TRBV6-1 and TRBJ1-2, with 7 bases matching TRBD1. CDR3 size: 15 residues. Germline loops: CDR1 MNHNS, CDR2 SASEGT. V gave up 3 bases and J gave up 0 bases; unmatched junction bases: 4. CDR3 bases: TGTGCCAGCAGTGAGTTGACAGGGCCTAACTATGGCTACACCTTC. Protein: CASSELTGPNYGYTF.

V is TRBV28 and J is TRBJ2-7; D gene uncertain. This CDR3 contains 10 residues. CDR1 MDHEN and CDR2 SYDVKM come from the germline V gene. Trimming stripped 8 bases from V and 2 bases from J, with 4 bases between. This CDR3 reads CASGAYEQYV. Written as DNA, the CDR3 is TGTGCCAGCGGGGCCTACGAGCAGTACGTC.

The V call is TRBV27, the J call TRBJ1-6; D unresolved. Germline CDR1 is MNHEY and CDR2 is SMNVEV (reference sequence). The CDR3 extends over 13 amino acids. Trimming removed 7 bases at V and 10 bases at J, with 14 bases between. CDR3 residues: CASTLLGGSPLHF. For the CDR3, the DNA is TGTGCCAGCACTCTCCTTGGCGGGTCACCCCTCCACTTT.

The chain uses TRBV10-3 and TRBJ2-5; 7 nucleotides agree with TRBD1. The CDR3 has 13 amino acids. Germline V gives CDR1 ENHRY, CDR2 SYGVKD. With 6 bases clipped from V and 5 bases from J, the junction kept 6 bases outside the gene matches. The CDR3 DNA follows: TGTGCCATCAGGGACAGGTCGAGGGAGACCCAGTACTTC. Encoded protein: CAIRDRSRETQYF.

V usage is TRBV7-6 and J usage is TRBJ1-4, with a weak D call TRBD1 (5 bases). The CDR3 has 15 amino acids. Germline CDR1 SGHVS, CDR2 FNYEAQ. V lost 1 base, J lost 4 bases, and 10 bases lay in between. Here the CDR3 DNA reads TGTGCCAGCAGCTTAGTAGCAGGGATTAATGAAAAACTGTTTTTT. Protein sequence: CASSLVAGINEKLFF. Full variable domain (rest looked up from reference TRBV7-6 and TRBJ1-4): GAGVSQSPRYKVTKRGQDVALRCDPISGHVSLYWYRQALGQGPEFLTYFNYEAQQDKSGLPNDRFSAERPEGSISTLTIQRTEQRDSAMYRCASSLVAGINEKLFFGSGTQLSVL.

V and J are TRBV18 and TRBJ2-7; 10 bases align to TRBD2. This CDR3 comprises 14 residues. Trimming at V came to 3 bases and at J to 5 bases, leaving 4 bases not matched to a gene. Germline CDR1 KGHSH, CDR2 LQKENI. The CDR3 coding sequence is TGTGCCAGCTCACCCACTAGCGGGGACGACGAGCAGTACGTC. Translation gives CASSPTSGDDEQYV.

This clone was counted at least ten times. The J gene is TRBJ2-3, the V gene TRBV6-1; 9 bases are shared with TRBD1. Germline lookup yields CDR1 MNHNS and CDR2 SASEGT. This CDR3 contains 15 residues. The trim removed 2 bases at V and 6 bases at J, leaving 6 bases unmatched. This CDR3 is CASSELDRGRDTQYF. The CDR3 DNA sequence: TGTGCCAGCAGTGAATTGGACAGGGGACGGGATACGCAGTATTTT.

The chain couples TRBV7-9 to TRBJ2-1; no clear D. Germline V lookup: CDR1 SEHNR, CDR2 FQNEAQ (reference sequence). Trimming pared 3 bases from V and 6 bases from J, leaving 6 bases between. This CDR3 comprises 12 residues. CDR3 sequence (DNA): TGTGCCAGCAGCTTCCCGGGCAATGAGCAGTTCTTC. Its translation is CASSFPGNEQFF.

This chain connects TRBV7-2 to TRBJ2-4; 8 nucleotides align to TRBD1. The CDR3 has 16 residues. The J segment lost 1 base and the V segment lost 4 bases, leaving 6 bases of the junction unmatched. Germline assignment: CDR1 SGHTA and CDR2 FQGNSA. In nucleotides, the CDR3 is TGTGCCAGCAGCTCACCGTCAGGGGGCGCCAAAAACATTCAGTACTTC. Encoded protein: CASSSPSGGAKNIQYF.

The count of this clone is one. The genes are TRBV19 and TRBJ2-5; 8 bases are shared with TRBD1. Germline V gene lookup returns CDR1 LNHDA and CDR2 SQIVND (reference sequence). The V and J ends lost 5 bases and 1 base, in that order; junction bases with no gene match: 18. This CDR3 region has 19 residues. The CDR3 reads CASSPGQGKAGPTQETQYF. The DNA of the CDR3 is TGTGCCAGTAGTCCAGGACAGGGTAAGGCTGGACCCACCCAAGAGACCCAGTACTTC.

The chain has TRBV7-2 and TRBJ2-5, with a weak D call TRBD1 (6 bases). The germline gives CDR1 SGHTA, CDR2 FQGNSA. The CDR3 totals 14 residues. With 1 base removed from V and 6 bases from J, the gap between germline ends came to 12 bases. CDR3 nucleotide sequence: TGTGCCAGCAGCTTAGGGGGGCGCGGAAAGACCCAGTACTTC. It encodes CASSLGGRGKTQYF.

As to this clone: The same CDR3 can be traced to other DNA sequences in this sample. The chain couples TRBV5-1 to TRBJ2-5; D not resolved. There are 14 residues in the CDR3. Trimming removed 0 bases at V and 2 bases at J, with 8 bases between. The germline CDR1 and CDR2 sequences are SGHRS and YFSETQ. CDR3 region: CASSLGSTQETQYF. For the CDR3, the DNA is TGCGCCAGCAGCTTGGGCTCTACTCAAGAGACCCAGTACTTC.

This clone was counted a few times. The chain uses TRBV7-3 and TRBJ2-5; a weak D match, TRBD2 (5 bases). Germline values: CDR1 SGHTA, CDR2 FQGTGA. The length of the CDR3 is 15 residues. V shed 2 bases and J shed 5 bases, with 15 bases lying between them. For the CDR3, the DNA is TGTGCCAGCAGCTTAGAGGGTTTTGGTTCGGAGACCCAGTACTTC. As protein: CASSLEGFGSETQYF.

This chain links TRBV19 with TRBJ1-1; no clear D. This CDR3 spans 13 amino acids. Germline assignment: CDR1 LNHDA and CDR2 SQIVND (reference sequence). V lost 1 base, J lost 6 bases, and 9 bases lay in between. Here the CDR3 DNA reads TGTGCCAGTAGTATAGGTCCTACCCCTGAAGCTTTCTTT. This sequence encodes CASSIGPTPEAFF.

This sequence joins TRBV7-2 and TRBJ2-5, with unresolved D. This CDR3 contains 14 residues. Trimming removed 0 bases from V and 4 bases from J, with 9 bases in between. CDR1 is SGHTA and CDR2 is FQGNSA in the germline V gene. The CDR3 DNA follows: TGTGCCAGCAGCTTAGCGTCCCAGGCAGAGACCCAGTACTTC. As protein: CASSLASQAETQYF.

The chain has TRBV11-3 and TRBJ2-5; TRBD1 aligns across 7 bases. Germline V gives CDR1 SGHNT, CDR2 YENEEA. CDR3 length: 15 residues. V shed 4 bases, J shed 2 bases, and the junction held 7 bases outside the gene matches. CDR3 residues: CASSSRQGKQETQYF. The CDR3 DNA follows: TGTGCCAGCAGCTCCCGACAGGGAAAACAAGAGACCCAGTACTTC.

This chain joins TRBV28 and TRBJ1-3; the D is unclear. Germline values: CDR1 MDHEN, CDR2 SYDVKM. This CDR3 has 12 residues. V was pared by 2 bases and J by 4 bases, with 3 bases between. The CDR3 here is CASSLTGNTIYF. In nucleotides, the CDR3 is TGTGCCAGCAGTTTAACAGGAAACACCATATATTTT.

This chain joins TRBV18 and TRBJ2-6; no clear D. V dropped 0 bases and J dropped 0 bases, with 9 bases sitting between them. This CDR3 region has 17 residues. Germline-derived CDR1 and CDR2 are KGHSH and LQKENI. DNA of the CDR3: TGTGCCAGCTCACCACCGTCCAGTTACTCTGGGGCCAACGTCCTGACTTTC. It is translated as CASSPPSSYSGANVLTF.

The gene calls are TRBV6-1 and TRBJ1-1; 7 positions match TRBD1. CDR1 and CDR2 (germline): MNHNS, SASEGT. The CDR3 length is 15 residues. V shed 6 bases and J 0 bases; nucleotides not matched to a gene: 7. The CDR3 nucleotides are TGTGCCAGCAGGAGGGACAGCTTAATGAACACTGAAGCTTTCTTT. This codes for CASRRDSLMNTEAFF.

J is TRBJ2-2 and V is TRBV25-1; perhaps TRBD2 as D (5 bases). Germline assignment: CDR1 MGHDK and CDR2 SYGVNS. The CDR3 loop spans 16 amino acids. Trimming cost V 2 bases and J 6 bases, with 16 bases left between them. The CDR3 bases are TGTGCCAGCAGTGAAGGCGCACGTAAGAGGGCCGGGGAGCTGTTTTTT. Amino acid sequence: CASSEGARKRAGELFF. Combining the CDR3 with reference TRBV25-1 and TRBJ2-2 gives the whole variable domain EADIYQTPRYLVIGTGKKITLECSQTMGHDKMYWYQQDPGMELHLIHYSYGVNSTEKGDLSSESTVSRIRTEHFPLTLESARPSHTSQYLCASSEGARKRAGELFFGEGSRLTVL.

V and J are TRBV15 and TRBJ2-5; weak D call: TRBD1 (6 bases). There are 15 residues in the CDR3. V was shortened by 4 bases and J by 2 bases, with 14 bases between the two germline ends. Germline-derived CDR1 and CDR2 are LNHNV and YYDKDF (reference sequence). The chain's CDR3 is CATSTGVKAQETQYF. The CDR3, as DNA: TGTGCCACCAGCACAGGGGTGAAGGCTCAAGAGACCCAGTACTTC.

The J gene is TRBJ2-3, the V gene TRBV5-1; 7 nucleotides align to TRBD1. This CDR3 spans 16 amino acids. Trimming cost V 4 bases and J 2 bases; bases outside gene matches: 10. Germline V lookup: CDR1 SGHRS, CDR2 YFSETQ. The CDR3 DNA is TGCGCCAGCAGCATAGGACAGGAGAACCCCACAGATACGCAGTATTTT. Its protein product is CASSIGQENPTDTQYF.

In this sample, this clone turned up once. The V call is TRBV19, the J call TRBJ1-6; no clear D. The CDR3 has 15 residues. The V end lost 4 bases, the J end lost 3 bases, and 10 bases lay between the germline ends. In germline, CDR1 is LNHDA, CDR2 SQIVND (reference sequence). The CDR3 DNA sequence: TGTGCCAGTAGTAATAGTGTCATCTATAATTCACCCCTCCACTTT. Translating it yields CASSNSVIYNSPLHF. Full variable domain (rest looked up from reference TRBV19 and TRBJ1-6): DGGITQSPKYLFRKEGQNVTLSCEQNLNHDAMYWYRQDPGQGLRLIYYSQIVNDFQKGDIAEGYSVSREKKESFPLTVTSAQKNPTAFYLCASSNSVIYNSPLHFGNGTRLTVT.

This sequence joins TRBV6-5 and TRBJ2-1; 7 positions match TRBD2. Germline CDR1 is MNHEY and CDR2 is SVGAGI. Germline trimming cut 6 bases from V and 0 bases from J; bases unmatched to any gene: 5. The CDR3 is 15 amino acids. In DNA, the CDR3 is TGTGCCAGCAGAAGCGGGATGAGCTCCTACAATGAGCAGTTCTTC. Translating it yields CASRSGMSSYNEQFF.

The gene calls are TRBV27 and TRBJ1-6; D is perhaps TRBD1 (6 bases). V was pared by 7 bases and J by 5 bases, with 12 bases between. CDR1 is MNHEY, CDR2 SMNVEV, per germline (reference sequence). The CDR3 loop spans 14 amino acids. The DNA for the CDR3 is TGTGCCAGCACTACGGGACACCATAATTCACCCCTCCACTTT. It yields the protein CASTTGHHNSPLHF.